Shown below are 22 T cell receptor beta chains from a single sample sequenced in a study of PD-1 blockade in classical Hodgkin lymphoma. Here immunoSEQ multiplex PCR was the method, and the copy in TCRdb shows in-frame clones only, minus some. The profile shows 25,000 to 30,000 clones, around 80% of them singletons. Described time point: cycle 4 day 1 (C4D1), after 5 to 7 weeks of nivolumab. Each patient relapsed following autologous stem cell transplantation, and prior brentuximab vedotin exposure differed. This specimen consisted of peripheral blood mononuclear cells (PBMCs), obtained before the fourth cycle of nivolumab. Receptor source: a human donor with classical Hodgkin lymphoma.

The CDR3 DNA reads TGCACCAGCAGCCAGCGGGAGGGCCGTTGGTACGAGCAGTACTTC. Protein sequence: CTSSQREGRWYEQYF. The chain links TRBV1 to TRBJ2-7; the D segment call TRBD2 is taken from the table without a DNA check. TRBV1 is shown as a pseudogene. The CDR3 extends over 15 amino acids.

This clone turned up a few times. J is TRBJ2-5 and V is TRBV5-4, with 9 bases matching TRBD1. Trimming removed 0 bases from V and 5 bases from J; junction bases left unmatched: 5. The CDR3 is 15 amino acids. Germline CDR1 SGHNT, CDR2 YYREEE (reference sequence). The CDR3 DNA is TGTGCCAGCAGCTTGGGACAGGGGGGTTGGGAGACCCAGTACTTC. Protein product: CASSLGQGGWETQYF.

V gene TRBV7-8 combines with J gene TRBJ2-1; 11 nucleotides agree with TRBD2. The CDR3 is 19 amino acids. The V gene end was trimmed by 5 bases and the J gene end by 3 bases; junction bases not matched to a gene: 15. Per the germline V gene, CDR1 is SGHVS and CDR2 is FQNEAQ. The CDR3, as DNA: TGTGCCAGCAGCCAGGGACTAGCGGCCCCCAAGGCTCTCTACAATGAGCAGTTCTTC. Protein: CASSQGLAAPKALYNEQFF.

The CDR3 coding sequence is TGTGCCATCAGTGACGGAGCTAGCGGGAGTATCAGCACAGATACGCAGTATTTT. Protein product: CAISDGASGSISTDTQYF. V and J are TRBV10-3 and TRBJ2-3; 10 nucleotides agree with TRBD2. V shed 3 bases, J shed 0 bases, and the junction held 9 bases outside the gene matches. This CDR3 spans 18 amino acids. CDR1 is ENHRY and CDR2 is SYGVKD in the germline V gene.

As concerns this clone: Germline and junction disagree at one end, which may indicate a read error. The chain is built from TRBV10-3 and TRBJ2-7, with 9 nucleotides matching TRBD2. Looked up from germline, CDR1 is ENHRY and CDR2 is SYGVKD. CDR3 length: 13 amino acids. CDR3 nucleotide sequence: TGTGCCGTCAGAGGCGGGAGGGCTGGCGAGCAGTACTTC. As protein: CAVRGGRAGEQYF.

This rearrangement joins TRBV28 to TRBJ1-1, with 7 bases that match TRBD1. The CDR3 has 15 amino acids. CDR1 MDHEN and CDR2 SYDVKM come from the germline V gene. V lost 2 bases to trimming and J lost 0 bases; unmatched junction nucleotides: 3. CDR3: CASSLRQGMNTEAFF. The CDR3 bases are TGTGCCAGCAGTTTACGACAGGGCATGAACACTGAAGCTTTCTTT.

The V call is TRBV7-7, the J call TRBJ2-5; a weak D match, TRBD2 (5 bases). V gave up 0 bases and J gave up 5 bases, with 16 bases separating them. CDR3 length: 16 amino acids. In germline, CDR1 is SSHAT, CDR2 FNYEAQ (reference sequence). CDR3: CASSLALGSPDETQYF. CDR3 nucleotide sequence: TGTGCCAGCAGCTTAGCATTGGGGAGCCCAGATGAGACCCAGTACTTC.

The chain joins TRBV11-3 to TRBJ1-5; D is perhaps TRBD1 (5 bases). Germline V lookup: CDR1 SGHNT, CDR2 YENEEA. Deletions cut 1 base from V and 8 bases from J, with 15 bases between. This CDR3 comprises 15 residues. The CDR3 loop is CASSLVARTSEPQHF. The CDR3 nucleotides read TGTGCCAGCAGCTTAGTGGCCCGGACAAGTGAGCCCCAGCATTTT. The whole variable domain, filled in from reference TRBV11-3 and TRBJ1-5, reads EAGVVQSPRYKIIEKKQPVAFWCNPISGHNTLYWYLQNLGQGPELLIRYENEEAVDDSQLPKDRFSAERLKGVDSTLKIQPAELGDSAVYLCASSLVARTSEPQHFGDGTRLSIL.

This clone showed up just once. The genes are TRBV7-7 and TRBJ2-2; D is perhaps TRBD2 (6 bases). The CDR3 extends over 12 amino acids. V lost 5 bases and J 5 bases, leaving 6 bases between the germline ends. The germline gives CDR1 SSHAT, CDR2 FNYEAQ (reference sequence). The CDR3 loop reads CASSRETGELFF. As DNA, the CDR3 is TGTGCCAGCAGCCGGGAGACCGGGGAGCTGTTTTTT.

CDR3 DNA sequence: TGTGCCAGCAGCGTAGACTGGGGGCTAGGAAACACCATATATTTT. Translating gives CASSVDWGLGNTIYF. V usage is TRBV9 and J usage is TRBJ1-3, with D possibly matching TRBD1 (6 bases). Germline CDR1 SGDLS, CDR2 YYNGEE. V was pared by 0 bases and J by 4 bases, with 11 bases between. This CDR3 comprises 15 residues. Supplemented by reference TRBV9 and TRBJ1-3, the full variable domain reads DSGVTQTPKHLITATGQRVTLRCSPRSGDLSVYWYQQSLDQGLQFLIQYYNGEERAKGNILERFSAQQFPDLHSELNLSSLELGDSALYFCASSVDWGLGNTIYFGEGSWLTVV.

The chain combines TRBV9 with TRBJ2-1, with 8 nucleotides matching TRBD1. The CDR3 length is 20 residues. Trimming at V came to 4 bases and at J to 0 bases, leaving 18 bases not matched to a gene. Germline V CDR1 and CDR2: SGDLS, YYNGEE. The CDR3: CASSPRLAGTGLDSYNEQFF. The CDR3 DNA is TGTGCCAGCAGCCCCCGGCTCGCCGGGACAGGACTTGACTCCTACAATGAGCAGTTCTTC.

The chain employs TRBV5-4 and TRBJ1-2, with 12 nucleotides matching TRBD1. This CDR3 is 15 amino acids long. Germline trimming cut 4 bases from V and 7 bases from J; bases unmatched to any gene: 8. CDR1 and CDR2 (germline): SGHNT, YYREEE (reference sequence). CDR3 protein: CASSLPGQGASGYTF. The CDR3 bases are TGTGCCAGCAGCCTACCGGGACAGGGGGCGTCTGGCTACACCTTC.

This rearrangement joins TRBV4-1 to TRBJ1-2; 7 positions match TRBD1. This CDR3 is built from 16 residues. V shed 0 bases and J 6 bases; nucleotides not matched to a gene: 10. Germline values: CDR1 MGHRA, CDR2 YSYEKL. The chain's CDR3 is CASSQDLRRTGHGYTF. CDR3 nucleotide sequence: TGCGCCAGCAGCCAAGATCTTCGAAGGACAGGACATGGCTACACCTTC.

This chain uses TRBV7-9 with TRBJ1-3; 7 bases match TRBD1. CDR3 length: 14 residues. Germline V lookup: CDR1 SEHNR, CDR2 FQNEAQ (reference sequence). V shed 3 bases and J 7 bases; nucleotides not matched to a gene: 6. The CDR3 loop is CASSLGDSLNTIYF. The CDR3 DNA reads TGTGCCAGCAGCTTGGGGGACAGCCTTAACACCATATATTTT.

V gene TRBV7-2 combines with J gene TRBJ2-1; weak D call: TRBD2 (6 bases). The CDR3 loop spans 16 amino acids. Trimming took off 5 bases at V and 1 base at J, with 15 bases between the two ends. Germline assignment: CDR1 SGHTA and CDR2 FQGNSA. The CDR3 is CASSPRRGGSYNEQFF. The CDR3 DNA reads TGTGCCAGCAGCCCCCGGAGAGGAGGGTCCTACAATGAGCAGTTCTTC.

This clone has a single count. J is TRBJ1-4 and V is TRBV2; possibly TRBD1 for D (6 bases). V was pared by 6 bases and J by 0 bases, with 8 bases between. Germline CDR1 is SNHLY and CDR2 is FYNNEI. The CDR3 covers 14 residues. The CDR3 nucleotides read TGTGCCAGCAGGGACAGTGCAACTAATGAAAAACTGTTTTTT. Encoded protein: CASRDSATNEKLFF.

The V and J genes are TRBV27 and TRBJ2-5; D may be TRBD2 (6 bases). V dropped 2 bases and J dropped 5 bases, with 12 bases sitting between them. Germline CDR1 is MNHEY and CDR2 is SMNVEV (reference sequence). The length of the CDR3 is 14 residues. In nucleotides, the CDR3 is TGTGCCAGCAGTTTAATAGCGGCGGGGGAGACCCAGTACTTC. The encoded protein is CASSLIAAGETQYF.

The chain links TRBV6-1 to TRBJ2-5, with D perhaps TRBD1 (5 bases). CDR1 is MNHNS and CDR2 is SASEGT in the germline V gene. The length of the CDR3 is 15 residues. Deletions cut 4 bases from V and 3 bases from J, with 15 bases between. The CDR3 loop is CASSANSGYEETQYF. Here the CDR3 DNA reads TGTGCCAGCAGTGCCAATTCAGGGTACGAAGAGACCCAGTACTTC.

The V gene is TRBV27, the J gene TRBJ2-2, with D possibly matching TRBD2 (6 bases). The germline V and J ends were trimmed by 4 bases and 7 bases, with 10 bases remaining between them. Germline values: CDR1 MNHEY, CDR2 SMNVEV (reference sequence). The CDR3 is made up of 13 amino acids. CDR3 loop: CASSSIGGGELFF. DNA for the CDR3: TGTGCCAGCAGTTCCATCGGGGGCGGGGAGCTGTTTTTT.

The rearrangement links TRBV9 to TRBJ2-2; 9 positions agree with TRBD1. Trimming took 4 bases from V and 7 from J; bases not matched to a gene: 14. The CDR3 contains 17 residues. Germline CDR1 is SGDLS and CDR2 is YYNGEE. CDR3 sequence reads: CASSSTSDRGIVGELFF. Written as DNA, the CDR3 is TGTGCCAGCAGCTCCACCAGCGACAGGGGGATCGTCGGGGAGCTGTTTTTT. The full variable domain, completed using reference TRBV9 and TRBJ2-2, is DSGVTQTPKHLITATGQRVTLRCSPRSGDLSVYWYQQSLDQGLQFLIQYYNGEERAKGNILERFSAQQFPDLHSELNLSSLELGDSALYFCASSSTSDRGIVGELFFGEGSRLTVL.

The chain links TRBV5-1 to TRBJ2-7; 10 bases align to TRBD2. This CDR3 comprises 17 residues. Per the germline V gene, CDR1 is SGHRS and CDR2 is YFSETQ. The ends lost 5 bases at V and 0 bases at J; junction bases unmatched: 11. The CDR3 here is CASSSSPRTSGSYEQYF. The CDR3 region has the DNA TGCGCCAGCAGTTCTAGCCCTCGGACTAGCGGCTCCTACGAGCAGTACTTC.

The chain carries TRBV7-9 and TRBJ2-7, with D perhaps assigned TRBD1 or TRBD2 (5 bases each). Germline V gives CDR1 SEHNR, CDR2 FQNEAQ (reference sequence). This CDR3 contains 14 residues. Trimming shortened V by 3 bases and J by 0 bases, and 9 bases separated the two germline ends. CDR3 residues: CASSFGGGSYEQYF. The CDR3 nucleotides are TGTGCCAGCAGCTTTGGGGGTGGCTCCTACGAGCAGTACTTC.